This is a list of T cell receptor beta chains from one sample in a study of Graves' ophthalmopathy and Graves' hyperthyroidism. Via MiXCR, TCRdb re-called the multiplex PCR reads, giving one row per CDR3 protein. The repertoire holds 350,000 to 400,000 distinct CDR3 sequences, over 15% seen once, with approximately 7% in the top ten. Sequencing used peripheral blood. These receptors all stem from a woman aged 18-29 years with stable Graves' hyperthyroidism. CDR3s include the opening cysteine and the closing phenylalanine or tryptophan. Fields, in order: V gene, D gene, clone size, J gene, CDR3 protein, CDR3 DNA. The D gene is left open where the match is weak. Size is omitted from some rows. Given values are once, few, many or a class for expanded clones.

TRBV2	TRBD1	.	TRBJ2-5	CASSEARQGETQYF	TGTGCCAGCAGTGAAGCTCGACAGGGAGAGACCCAGTACTTC
TRBV12-3/TRBV12-4	.	many	TRBJ1-1	CASSPPFTEAFF	TGTGCCAGCAGCCCGCCCTTCACTGAAGCTTTCTTT
TRBV2	.	many	TRBJ1-5	CASGNQGTQPQHF	TGTGCCAGCGGGAACCAGGGTACCCAGCCCCAGCATTTT
TRBV12-3/TRBV12-4	.	.	TRBJ1-3	CASRDSTSGNTIYF	TGTGCCAGCAGGGACAGTACCTCTGGAAACACCATATATTTT
TRBV24-1	TRBD1	many	TRBJ2-7	CATSDWGTGSYEQYF	TGTGCCACCAGTGATTGGGGGACAGGGTCCTACGAGCAGTACTTC
TRBV3-1	.	few	TRBJ2-2	CASSQDRELFF	TGTGCCAGCAGCCAGGACCGGGAGCTGTTTTTT
TRBV5-1	.	few	TRBJ2-2	CASSLGFANTGELFF	TGCGCCAGCAGCTTGGGGTTTGCGAACACCGGGGAGCTGTTTTTT
TRBV11-2	.	many	TRBJ1-2	CASSSLRVGGYGYTF	TGTGCCAGCAGCTCCCTTCGTGTTGGGGGCTATGGCTACACCTTC
TRBV6-7	.	many	TRBJ1-2	CASNGSGNYGYTF	TGTGCCAGCAACGGTTCAGGAAACTATGGCTACACCTTC
TRBV6-1	.	many	TRBJ1-1	CASWEGPTEAFF	TGTGCCAGCTGGGAGGGGCCCACTGAAGCTTTCTTT
TRBV20-1	TRBD2	many	TRBJ2-7	CSARDQWRGNYEQYF	TGCAGTGCTAGAGATCAGTGGCGGGGGAACTACGAGCAGTACTTC
TRBV20-1	.	many	TRBJ2-7	CSARKGPGAYEQYF	TGCAGTGCTAGAAAGGGCCCCGGGGCCTACGAGCAGTACTTC
TRBV12-5	.	many	TRBJ2-7	CASGLVQGGEQYF	TGTGCTAGTGGTTTGGTACAGGGTGGCGAGCAGTACTTC
TRBV19	.	few	TRBJ2-6	CASSIPGSTGANVLTF	TGTGCCAGTAGTATCCCAGGGAGCACTGGGGCCAACGTCCTGACTTTC
TRBV6-1	.	many	TRBJ1-5	CASSEGGGYSNQPQHF	TGTGCCAGCAGTGAGGGGGGGGGGTATAGCAATCAGCCCCAGCATTTT
TRBV12-3/TRBV12-4	TRBD1	many	TRBJ1-1	CASSWDRGRFEAFF	TGTGCCAGCAGTTGGGACAGGGGTCGTTTTGAAGCTTTCTTT
TRBV11-2	.	few	TRBJ1-6	CASSGGDLNNSPLHF	TGTGCCAGCTCCGGGGGGGACTTGAATAATTCACCCCTCCACTTT
TRBV7-2	TRBD1	many	TRBJ2-5	CASSPNTGQGQETQYF	TGTGCCAGCAGCCCTAATACAGGACAGGGCCAAGAGACCCAGTACTTC
TRBV6-2/TRBV6-3	.	many	TRBJ2-2	CASSYIPPGGMNTGELFF	TGTGCCAGCAGTTACATCCCCCCGGGGGGCATGAACACCGGGGAGCTGTTTTTT
TRBV28	.	many	TRBJ2-7	CASSLASESSYEQYF	TGTGCCAGCAGTTTGGCAAGCGAGAGCTCCTACGAGCAGTACTTC
TRBV12-3/TRBV12-4	TRBD1	once	TRBJ1-5	CASSWDRDRASFRNQPQHF	TGTGCCAGCAGTTGGGACCGGGACAGGGCTTCTTTTCGCAATCAGCCCCAGCATTTT
TRBV5-1	.	few	TRBJ2-5	CASSPPDIQETQYF	TGCGCCAGCAGCCCTCCAGACATACAAGAGACCCAGTACTTC